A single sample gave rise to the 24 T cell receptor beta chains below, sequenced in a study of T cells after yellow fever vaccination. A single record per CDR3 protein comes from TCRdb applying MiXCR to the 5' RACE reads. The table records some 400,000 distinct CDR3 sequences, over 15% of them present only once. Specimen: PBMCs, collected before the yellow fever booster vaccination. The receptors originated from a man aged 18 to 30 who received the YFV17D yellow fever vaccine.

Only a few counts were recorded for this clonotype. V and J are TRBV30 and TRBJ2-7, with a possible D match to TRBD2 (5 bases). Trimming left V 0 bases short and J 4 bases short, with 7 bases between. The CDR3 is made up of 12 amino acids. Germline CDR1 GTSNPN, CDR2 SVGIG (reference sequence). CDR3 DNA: TGTGCCTGGAGTGTATCGGGGTACGAGCAGTACTTC. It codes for CAWSVSGYEQYF.

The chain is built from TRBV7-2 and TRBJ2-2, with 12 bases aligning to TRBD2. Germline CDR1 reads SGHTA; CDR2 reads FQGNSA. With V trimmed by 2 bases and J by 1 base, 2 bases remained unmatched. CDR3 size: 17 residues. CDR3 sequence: CASSLRGLAGNTGELFF. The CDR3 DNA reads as TGTGCCAGCAGCTTAAGGGGACTAGCGGGGAACACCGGGGAGCTGTTTTTT.

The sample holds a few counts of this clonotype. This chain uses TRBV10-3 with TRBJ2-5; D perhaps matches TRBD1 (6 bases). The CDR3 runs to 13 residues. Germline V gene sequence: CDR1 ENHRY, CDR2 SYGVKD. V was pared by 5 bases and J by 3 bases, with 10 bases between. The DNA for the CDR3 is TGTGCCATCAGTAGACAGGATGAAGAGACCCAGTACTTC. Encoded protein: CAISRQDEETQYF.

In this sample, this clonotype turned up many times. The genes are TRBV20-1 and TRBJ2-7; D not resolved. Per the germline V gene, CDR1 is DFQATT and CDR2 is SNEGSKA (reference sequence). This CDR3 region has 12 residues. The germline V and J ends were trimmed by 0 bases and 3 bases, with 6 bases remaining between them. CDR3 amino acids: CSARETNYEQYV. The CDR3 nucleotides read TGCAGTGCTAGAGAGACGAACTACGAGCAGTACGTC.

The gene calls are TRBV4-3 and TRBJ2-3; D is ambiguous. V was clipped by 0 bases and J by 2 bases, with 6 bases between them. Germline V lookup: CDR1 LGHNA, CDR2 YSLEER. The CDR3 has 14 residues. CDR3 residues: CASSQETATDTQYF. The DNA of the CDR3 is TGCGCCAGCAGCCAAGAAACAGCCACAGATACGCAGTATTTT.

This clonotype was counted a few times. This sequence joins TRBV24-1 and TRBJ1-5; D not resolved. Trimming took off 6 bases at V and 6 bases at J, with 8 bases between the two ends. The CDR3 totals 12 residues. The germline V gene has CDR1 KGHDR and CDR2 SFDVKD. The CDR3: CATSRGAQPQHF. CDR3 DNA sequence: TGTGCCACCAGTCGGGGAGCTCAGCCCCAGCATTTT.

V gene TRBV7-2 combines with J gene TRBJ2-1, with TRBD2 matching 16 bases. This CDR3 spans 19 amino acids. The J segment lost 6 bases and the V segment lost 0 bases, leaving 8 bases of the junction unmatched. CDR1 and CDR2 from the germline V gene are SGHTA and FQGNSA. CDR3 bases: TGTGCCAGCAGCTTAGCTGGGACTAGCGGGGGGGCCAAGGTCAATGAGCAGTTCTTC. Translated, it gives CASSLAGTSGGAKVNEQFF.

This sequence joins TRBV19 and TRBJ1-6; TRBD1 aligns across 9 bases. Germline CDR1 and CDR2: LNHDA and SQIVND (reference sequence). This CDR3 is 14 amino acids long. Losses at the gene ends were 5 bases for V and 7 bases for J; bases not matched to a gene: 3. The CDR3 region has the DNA TGTGCCAGTAGTCCCGGGACAGGGAATTCACCCCTCCACTTT. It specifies CASSPGTGNSPLHF. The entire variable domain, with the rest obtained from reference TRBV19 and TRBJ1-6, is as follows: DGGITQSPKYLFRKEGQNVTLSCEQNLNHDAMYWYRQDPGQGLRLIYYSQIVNDFQKGDIAEGYSVSREKKESFPLTVTSAQKNPTAFYLCASSPGTGNSPLHFGNGTRLTVT.

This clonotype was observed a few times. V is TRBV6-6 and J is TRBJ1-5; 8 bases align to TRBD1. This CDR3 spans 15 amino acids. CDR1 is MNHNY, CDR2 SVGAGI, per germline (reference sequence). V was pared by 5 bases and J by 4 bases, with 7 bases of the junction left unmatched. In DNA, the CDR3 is TGTGCCAGCAGTAACCCCGGACAGGGTAATCAGCCCCAGCATTTT. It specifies CASSNPGQGNQPQHF.

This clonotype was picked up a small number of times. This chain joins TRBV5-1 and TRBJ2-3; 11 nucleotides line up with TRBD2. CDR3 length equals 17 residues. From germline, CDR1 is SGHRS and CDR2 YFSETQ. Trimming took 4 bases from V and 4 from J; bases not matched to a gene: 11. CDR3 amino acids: CASSKYLSGGAADTQYF. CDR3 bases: TGCGCCAGCAGCAAATACCTTAGCGGGGGGGCCGCAGATACGCAGTATTTT.

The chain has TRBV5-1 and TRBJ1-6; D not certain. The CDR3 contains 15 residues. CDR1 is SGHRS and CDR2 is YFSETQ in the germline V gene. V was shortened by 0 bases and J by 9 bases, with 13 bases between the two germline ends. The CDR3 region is CASSLEAGPSSPLHF. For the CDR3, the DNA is TGCGCCAGCAGCTTGGAGGCGGGTCCTTCTTCACCCCTCCACTTT.

CDR3 residues: CASSPGDSSTNEKLFF. As DNA, the CDR3 is TGTGCCAGCTCACCGGGGGACAGCTCAACTAATGAAAAACTGTTTTTT. The V and J genes are TRBV18 and TRBJ1-4, with 7 bases lining up with TRBD1. The length of the CDR3 is 16 residues. Germline lookup yields CDR1 KGHSH and CDR2 LQKENI. V lost 3 bases and J lost 0; bases outside the gene matches: 4.

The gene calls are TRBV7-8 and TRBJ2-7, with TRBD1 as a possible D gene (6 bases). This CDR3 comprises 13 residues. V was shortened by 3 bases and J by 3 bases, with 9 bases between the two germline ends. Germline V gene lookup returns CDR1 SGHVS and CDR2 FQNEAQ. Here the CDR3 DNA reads TGTGCCAGCAGCTTCGACAGGCGCTACGAGCAGTACTTC. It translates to CASSFDRRYEQYF.

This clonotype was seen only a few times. The CDR3 loop reads CASSSRPEYGYTF. The CDR3 bases are TGTGCCAGCAGTTCTCGCCCGGAGTATGGCTACACCTTC. The chain carries TRBV27 and TRBJ1-2, with D hard to call. Trimming left V 4 bases short and J 5 bases short, with 11 bases between. The germline V gene has CDR1 MNHEY and CDR2 SMNVEV (reference sequence). This CDR3 is built from 13 residues.

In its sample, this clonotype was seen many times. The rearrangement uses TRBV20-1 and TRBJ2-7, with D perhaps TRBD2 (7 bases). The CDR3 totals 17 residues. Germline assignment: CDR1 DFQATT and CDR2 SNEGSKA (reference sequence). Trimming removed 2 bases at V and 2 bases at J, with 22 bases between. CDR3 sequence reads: CSARSVGSGGRTYEQYF. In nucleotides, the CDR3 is TGCAGTGCTAGATCGGTGGGATCGGGGGGCCGAACCTACGAGCAGTACTTC.

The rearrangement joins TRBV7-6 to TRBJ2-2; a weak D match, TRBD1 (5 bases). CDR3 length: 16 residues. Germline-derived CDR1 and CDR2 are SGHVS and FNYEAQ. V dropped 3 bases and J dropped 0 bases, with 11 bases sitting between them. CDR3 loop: CASSLGQPSNTGELFF. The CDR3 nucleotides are TGTGCCAGCAGCTTGGGGCAGCCCTCGAACACCGGGGAGCTGTTTTTT. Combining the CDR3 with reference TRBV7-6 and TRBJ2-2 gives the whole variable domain GAGVSQSPRYKVTKRGQDVALRCDPISGHVSLYWYRQALGQGPEFLTYFNYEAQQDKSGLPNDRFSAERPEGSISTLTIQRTEQRDSAMYRCASSLGQPSNTGELFFGEGSRLTVL.

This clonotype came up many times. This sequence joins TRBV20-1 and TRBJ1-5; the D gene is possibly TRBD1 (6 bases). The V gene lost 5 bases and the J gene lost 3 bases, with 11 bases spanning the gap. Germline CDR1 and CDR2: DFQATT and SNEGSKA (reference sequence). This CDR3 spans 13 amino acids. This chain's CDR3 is CSAGGQNNQPQHF. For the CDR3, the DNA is TGCAGTGCTGGAGGACAGAACAATCAGCCCCAGCATTTT.

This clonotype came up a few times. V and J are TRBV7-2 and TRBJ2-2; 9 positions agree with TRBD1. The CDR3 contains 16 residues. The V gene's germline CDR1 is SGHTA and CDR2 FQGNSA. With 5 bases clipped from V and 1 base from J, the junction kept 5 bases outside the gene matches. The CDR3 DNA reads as TGTGCCAGCAGCCTCAGACAGGGGGTGAACACCGGGGAGCTGTTTTTT. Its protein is CASSLRQGVNTGELFF.

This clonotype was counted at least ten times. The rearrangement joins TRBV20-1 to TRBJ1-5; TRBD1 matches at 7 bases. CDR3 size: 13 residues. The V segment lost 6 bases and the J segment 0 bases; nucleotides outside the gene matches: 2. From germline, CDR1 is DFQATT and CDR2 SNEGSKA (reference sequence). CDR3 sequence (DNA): TGCAGTGCCGGACAGGATAGCAATCAGCCCCAGCATTTT. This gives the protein CSAGQDSNQPQHF.

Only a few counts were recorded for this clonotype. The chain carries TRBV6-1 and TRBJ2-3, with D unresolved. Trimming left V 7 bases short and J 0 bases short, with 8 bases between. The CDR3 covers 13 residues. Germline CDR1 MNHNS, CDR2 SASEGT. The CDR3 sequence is CASKSGSTDTQYF. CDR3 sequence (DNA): TGTGCCAGCAAGTCTGGGAGCACAGATACGCAGTATTTT.

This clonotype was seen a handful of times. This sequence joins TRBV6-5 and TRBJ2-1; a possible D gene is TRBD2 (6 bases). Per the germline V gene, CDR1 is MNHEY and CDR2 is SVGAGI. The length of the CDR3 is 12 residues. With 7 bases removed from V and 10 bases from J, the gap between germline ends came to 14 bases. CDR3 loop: CASTSTSLEQFF. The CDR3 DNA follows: TGTGCCAGCACCTCAACTAGCCTAGAGCAGTTCTTC.

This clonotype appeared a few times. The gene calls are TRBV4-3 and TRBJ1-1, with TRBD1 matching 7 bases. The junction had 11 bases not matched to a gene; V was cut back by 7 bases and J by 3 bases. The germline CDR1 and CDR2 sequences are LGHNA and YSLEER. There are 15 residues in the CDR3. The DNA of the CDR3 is TGCGCCAGCACCCGAGAGGGGGCTAGGGACACTGAAGCTTTCTTT. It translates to CASTREGARDTEAFF.

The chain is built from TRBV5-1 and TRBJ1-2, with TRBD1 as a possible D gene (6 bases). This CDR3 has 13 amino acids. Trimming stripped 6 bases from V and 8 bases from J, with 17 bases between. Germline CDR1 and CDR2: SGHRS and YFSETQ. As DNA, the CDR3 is TGCGCCAGCACCGGAACAGGGACTCGGGGCTACACCTTC. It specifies CASTGTGTRGYTF.

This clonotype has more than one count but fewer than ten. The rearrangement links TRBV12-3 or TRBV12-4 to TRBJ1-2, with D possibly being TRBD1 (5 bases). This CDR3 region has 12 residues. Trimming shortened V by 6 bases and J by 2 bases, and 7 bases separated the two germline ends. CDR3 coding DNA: TGTGCCAGCAGGGGACTGAACTATGGCTACACCTTC. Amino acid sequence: CASRGLNYGYTF.